The 19 T cell receptor beta chains below were found in one sample sequenced in a study of blood T cell repertoires in COVID-19. The data were produced by immunoSEQ multiplex PCR, yet TCRdb's version contains in-frame clones alone and is incomplete. The table has around 58,000 clones, 80% to 90% seen once. Sequencing was done on a sample of peripheral blood. These receptors were taken from a human donor in a cohort sampled during active COVID-19.

J is TRBJ1-5 and V is TRBV7-2; possible D gene TRBD1, 6 bases. The CDR3 is 16 residues long. CDR1 SGHTA and CDR2 FQGNSA come from the germline V gene. The ends were cut back, 5 bases at V and 4 bases at J, with 18 bases in the middle. The CDR3 nucleotides are TGTGCCAGCAGCAGAAGGCGGGCAGGGGCTAATCAGCCCCAGCATTTT. Residues: CASSRRRAGANQPQHF.

The V gene is TRBV4-2, the J gene TRBJ1-1; the D gene is possibly TRBD1 (5 bases). V was clipped by 0 bases and J by 5 bases, with 10 bases between them. This CDR3 has 14 amino acids. CDR1 is LGHNA, CDR2 YNFKEQ, per germline. CDR3: CASSQEGRATEAFF. CDR3 DNA: TGTGCCAGCAGCCAAGAGGGCAGGGCTACTGAAGCTTTCTTT.

The V call is TRBV13, the J call TRBJ1-2, with a tentative D call TRBD1 (6 bases). Germline lookup yields CDR1 PRHDT and CDR2 FYEKMQ (reference sequence). The ends were cut back, 0 bases at V and 5 bases at J, with 13 bases in the middle. This CDR3 is 15 amino acids long. CDR3 bases: TGTGCCAGCAGCTTAGGCACAGGGTTCCGTTATGGCTACACCTTC. This translates into CASSLGTGFRYGYTF.

The chain uses TRBV5-1 and TRBJ1-1; 8 bases line up with TRBD1. The CDR3 runs to 14 residues. Germline CDR1 SGHRS, CDR2 YFSETQ. V dropped 7 bases and J dropped 4; count of bases not matched to a gene: 9. CDR3 sequence: CASEEGTGGTEAFF. The CDR3 bases are TGCGCCAGCGAAGAGGGAACAGGGGGCACTGAAGCTTTCTTT.

The V call is TRBV23-1, the J call TRBJ2-1; 15 bases align to TRBD2. TRBV23-1 is an ORF, with its function uncertain. The V gene end was trimmed by 0 bases and the J gene end by 9 bases; junction bases not matched to a gene: 6. CDR3 length equals 17 residues. CDR3 sequence: CASSQSRTSGRAGEQFF. Written as DNA, the CDR3 is TGCGCCAGCAGTCAATCGAGGACTAGCGGGAGGGCCGGTGAGCAGTTCTTC.

The chain carries TRBV3-1 (or the pseudogene TRBV3-2) and TRBJ2-5; D perhaps matches TRBD2 (6 bases). From germline, CDR1 is LGHDT and CDR2 YNNKEL (reference sequence). The CDR3 sequence is 14 residues long. V lost 4 bases and J lost 2, with 11 bases in between. CDR3: CASSPEGQQETQYF. The DNA of the CDR3 is TGTGCCAGCAGCCCGGAGGGGCAGCAAGAGACCCAGTACTTC.

The chain links TRBV5-1 to TRBJ2-1; 10 bases agree with TRBD2. The CDR3 is made up of 15 amino acids. The germline CDR1 and CDR2 sequences are SGHRS and YFSETQ. Trimming removed 3 bases from V and 8 bases from J; junction bases left unmatched: 8. Written as DNA, the CDR3 is TGCGCCAGCAGCTCCACGAGCGGGGGGGCCTATGAGCAGTTCTTC. It is translated as CASSSTSGGAYEQFF.

This chain links TRBV5-1 with TRBJ2-1, with 11 bases identical to TRBD2. V lost 0 bases to trimming and J lost 9 bases; unmatched junction nucleotides: 14. This CDR3 region has 18 residues. The germline gives CDR1 SGHRS, CDR2 YFSETQ. The CDR3 loop is CASSLALTRASGGSEQFF. The DNA of the CDR3 is TGCGCCAGCAGCTTGGCCCTAACCAGGGCTAGCGGGGGGTCTGAGCAGTTCTTC.

The chain recombines TRBV15 with TRBJ2-7; D is possibly TRBD1 (5 bases). Per germline, CDR1 LNHNV and CDR2 YYDKDF (reference sequence). The V and J ends lost 1 base and 3 bases respectively, with 10 bases between them. The CDR3 consists of 14 residues. The CDR3 loop reads CATSRAQGVYEQYF. CDR3 sequence (DNA): TGTGCCACCAGCAGAGCCCAGGGTGTCTACGAGCAGTACTTC.

In DNA, the CDR3 is TGTGCCAGCAGCCGCACCCCGGGGAGGCGGGAGGGCCAATATGAGCAGTTCTTC. It yields the protein CASSRTPGRREGQYEQFF. The chain is built from TRBV4-2 and TRBJ2-1; the match to TRBD2 covers 9 bases. Germline V gives CDR1 LGHNA, CDR2 YNFKEQ. This CDR3 contains 18 residues. V lost 4 bases and J lost 8; bases outside the gene matches: 18.

The V call is TRBV18, the J call TRBJ1-5; tentatively, D is TRBD1 (5 bases). V lost 4 bases and J 3 bases, leaving 13 bases between the germline ends. CDR1 KGHSH and CDR2 LQKENI come from the germline V gene. The CDR3 extends over 15 amino acids. CDR3 sequence reads: CASSRAQTVNQPQHF. The CDR3 coding sequence is TGTGCCAGCTCACGAGCCCAGACAGTCAATCAGCCCCAGCATTTT.

The gene calls are TRBV12-3 or TRBV12-4 and TRBJ2-7; 9 bases line up with TRBD1. After removal of 6 bases from V and 7 bases from J, the junction contained 7 bases not matched to a gene. This CDR3 spans 13 amino acids. The CDR3 spells CASRSTGGLEQYF. The CDR3 nucleotides are TGTGCCAGCAGGAGTACAGGGGGCTTAGAGCAGTACTTC.

This chain joins TRBV28 and TRBJ1-5; the D gene is possibly TRBD1 (6 bases). V was clipped by 10 bases and J by 0 bases, with 16 bases between them. The length of the CDR3 is 15 residues. Germline-derived CDR1 and CDR2 are MDHEN and SYDVKM. The CDR3 spells CAILTGTNSNQPQHF. In nucleotides, the CDR3 is TGTGCCATACTAACCGGGACAAATAGCAATCAGCCCCAGCATTTT.

The gene calls are TRBV7-6 and TRBJ1-2; D not certain. CDR1 is SGHVS, CDR2 FNYEAQ, per germline. This CDR3 contains 15 residues. V lost 0 bases, J lost 1 base, and 9 bases lay in between. CDR3 nucleotides: TGTGCCAGCAGCTTAGCGAGTACCGTTAACTATGGCTACACCTTC. It codes for CASSLASTVNYGYTF. Complete variable domain (other parts from reference TRBV7-6 and TRBJ1-2): GAGVSQSPRYKVTKRGQDVALRCDPISGHVSLYWYRQALGQGPEFLTYFNYEAQQDKSGLPNDRFSAERPEGSISTLTIQRTEQRDSAMYRCASSLASTVNYGYTFGSGTRLTVV.

This chain uses TRBV7-2 with TRBJ2-5; D gene uncertain. CDR3 size: 14 residues. V was trimmed by 5 bases and J by 2 bases, leaving 12 bases between them. CDR1 and CDR2 from the germline V gene are SGHTA and FQGNSA. CDR3 amino acids: CASSPRGQQETQYF. Written as DNA, the CDR3 is TGTGCCAGCAGCCCTAGAGGCCAACAAGAGACCCAGTACTTC.

This chain joins TRBV27 and TRBJ1-1; TRBD1 might be the D (5 bases). V lost 4 bases and J lost 3, with 9 bases in between. This CDR3 region has 13 residues. Germline CDR1 reads MNHEY; CDR2 reads SMNVEV (reference sequence). CDR3 sequence reads: CASSWGLHTEAFF. The CDR3 region has the DNA TGTGCCAGCAGTTGGGGACTGCACACTGAAGCTTTCTTT.

There are a few counts of this clone. The chain links TRBV3-1 (or the pseudogene TRBV3-2) to TRBJ2-7; 7 nucleotides match TRBD1. The ends lost 4 bases at V and 2 bases at J; junction bases unmatched: 11. Germline V gene lookup returns CDR1 LGHDT and CDR2 YNNKEL (reference sequence). This CDR3 is built from 16 residues. The CDR3 nucleotides are TGTGCCAGCAGCCCGTTGACAGGGAAAGGAACCTACGAGCAGTACTTC. Translated: CASSPLTGKGTYEQYF.

The chain combines TRBV2 with TRBJ2-5; weak D call: TRBD2 (6 bases). The CDR3 has 15 amino acids. Germline V gene data show CDR1 as SNHLY and CDR2 as FYNNEI. Deletions cut 6 bases from V and 2 bases from J, with 16 bases between. CDR3 DNA: TGTGCCAGCAGCTCGGAGGGTCTTAGTCAAGAGACCCAGTACTTC. It encodes CASSSEGLSQETQYF.

This chain connects TRBV18 to TRBJ1-1; a weak D match, TRBD1 (6 bases). The germline gives CDR1 KGHSH, CDR2 LQKENI. The V gene lost 6 bases and the J gene lost 4 bases, with 18 bases spanning the gap. The length of the CDR3 is 15 residues. The CDR3 sequence: CASSISRGRGTEAFF. The CDR3 DNA sequence: TGTGCCAGCTCTATAAGTAGGGGCAGGGGCACTGAAGCTTTCTTT.